This record covers a single T cell receptor beta chain. Its antigen remains unknown. These data are taken from a study of CD8 T cells in ankylosing spondylitis. Whole-study results and caveats: Certain motif variants had earlier been reported in reactive arthritis synovial fluid and blood. Clones linked with disease were CD8+ and fairly uncommon in the peripheral blood.

TCRdb independently ran MiXCR on the 5' RACE reads; one entry per CDR3 protein. The table has some 150,000 distinct CDR3 sequences, about 42% seen once. From germline, CDR1 is SGHTA and CDR2 FQGTGA. V lost 0 bases, J lost 7 bases, and 9 bases stayed unmatched. The CDR3 sequence is 17 residues long. Material: synovial fluid, either unsorted or a sorted T cell fraction (not recorded which). This receptor was identified in a male donor with ankylosing spondylitis. The chain recombines TRBV7-3 with TRBJ2-2, with TRBD2 matching 9 bases. CDR3 nucleotides: TGTGCCAGCAGCTTAACGGGCGCTAGCGGGACCATCGGGGAGCTGTTTTTT. Amino acids: CASSLTGASGTIGELFF. Full variable domain (remainder filled in from reference TRBV7-3 and TRBJ2-2): GAGVSQTPSNKVTEKGKYVELRCDPISGHTALYWYRQSLGQGPEFLIYFQGTGAADDSGLPNDRFFAVRPEGSVSTLKIQRTERGDSAVYLCASSLTGASGTIGELFFGEGSRLTVL.